The entry below gives a single TCR beta chain sequence along with its context. Its antigen is unknown. Per-base qualities were not stored, and no clone one base away is much larger. The immunoSEQ Assay, a bias-controlled multiplex PCR, was used to amplify TCRbeta CDR3 regions from genomic DNA. The published analysis was carried out like this. Nucleated cell counts per sample were estimated from amplification of reference gene primers within the assay. To quantify the absolute abundance of each unique TCRbeta CDR3 rearrangement, sequence reads were collapsed and filtered. Productive Simpson clonality was computed per sample as the square root of Simpson's diversity index over productive rearrangements. Not all clones reach the TCRdb copy of this immuneACCESS table, which keeps in-frame sequences only. Checked studies attribute under half of the gap to unresolved V genes and leave the rest unexplained. Clonal size and the V and J genes are those of that table, whereas D and trimming came from the DNA. For this sample the table gives hundreds of thousands of clones, of which approximately 84% were detected only once. Of the sample, around 1.7% is held by the ten largest clones.

The germline V gene provides CDR1 KGHSH and CDR2 LQKENI. Trimming takes 0 bases off V and 9 bases off J; junction bases not matched to a gene: 9. The CDR3 spans 16 residues, from the cysteine through the phenylalanine. Only CDR3 DNA remains: 48 bases, in frame from the first base. In the prospective study, participants were about 18 to 95 years old, resided in fewer than 25 geographic areas of the United States, and were enrolled through a virtual design. In the prospective study, participants were assigned to cohorts based on the clinical history participants reported in a screening survey and a study questionnaire. ImmuneRACE Cohort 3 recovered participants were defined by two consecutive negative NP/OP PCR tests, healthcare professional clearance, or symptom resolution. Mobile phlebotomists in the prospective study collected whole blood, serum and a nasopharyngeal or oropharyngeal swab from every participant. Additional blood draws and questionnaires over an approximately 2-month period could optionally be provided by prospective study participants. Prospective study blood samples were shipped either frozen or at room temperature before DNA extraction.

These data originate in a study of blood T cell repertoires in COVID-19 (TCRdb year 2020). Regarding the complete study: Collaborator samples came from the United States, Italy and Spain and covered acute and convalescent phases of COVID-19. Deeply sampled blood TCRbeta repertoires from subjects exposed to, actively infected with, or recovered from COVID-19 were included in the dataset. Where HLA class I and class II types were available, the types were taken from metadata supplied by the sample provider, not from assay-based typing. The prospective study material was composed of cDNA or gDNA derived from T cells, B-cell-depleted T cells, or PBMCs. A freely available public database, intended as a resource for researchers studying the immune response to SARS-CoV-2, is where the repertoires were released. The samples were drawn from two sources: the first 160 participants of the ongoing ImmuneRACE study, and over 1,000 subjects contributed by 6 global collaborators. A de-identified subject ID, COVID-19 status, age in years and sex were almost always included in the sample metadata. General study outcomes and caveats: Clinical and demographic metadata were provided uncurated, with the amount varying by source and participant.

The chain joins TRBV18 to TRBJ2-5; TRBD2 matches 11 bases in the middle. This TCR derives from a man aged 35-49 years who had recovered from COVID-19. Sequences were obtained from PBMCs or T cells enriched from blood (not recorded which). The CDR3 protein sequence reads: CASSPPGLAVSGAQYF. In nucleotide form, the sequence is TGTGCCAGCTCACCACCGGGACTAGCGGTCTCTGGGGCCCAGTACTTC. The CDR3 plus the reference TRBV18 and TRBJ2-5 genes for the other parts give the full variable domain: NAGVMQNPRHLVRRRGQEARLRCSPMKGHSHVYWYRQLPEEGLKFMVYLQKENIIDESGMPKERFSAEFPKEGPSILRIQQVVRGDSAAYFCASSPPGLAVSGAQYFGPGTRLLVL.